This TCR beta chain was recovered during a study of T cell responses to AZD1222 COVID-19 vaccine. General observations from the study: It was only a handful of AZD1222 recipients who were seropositive at baseline.

The repertoire was sequenced with immunoSEQ multiplex PCR; TCRdb's copy has only in-frame clones and lacks some. The table shows 150,000 to 200,000 clones, with about 91% occurring only once. The CDR3 is 14 amino acids. Germline V gene sequence: CDR1 KGHSH, CDR2 LQKENI. Trimming pared 3 bases from V and 3 bases from J, leaving 9 bases between. Turning to this clone: The antigen remains undetermined.

The chain uses TRBV18 and TRBJ1-5, with D perhaps matching TRBD1 (5 bases). The TCR was taken from an adult who received the AZD1222 COVID-19 vaccine. The sequencing used peripheral blood, collected 28 days after the second AZD1222 dose. DNA for the CDR3: TGTGCCAGCTCACCCGGGGGTGACAATCAGCCCCAGCATTTT. It yields the protein CASSPGGDNQPQHF.